The clone carrying this T cell receptor beta chain has just one count. As yet, its antigen is unknown. This CDR3 is built from 13 residues. Trimming shortened V by 4 bases and J by 7 bases, and 9 bases separated the two germline ends. CDR1 is SGHRS, CDR2 YFSETQ, per germline. Clones were read by immunoSEQ multiplex PCR, and TCRdb kept only the in-frame ones, dropping some. The profile shows more than 2,000,000 clones, more than 90% of them singletons. The sample comes from a study of shared clonotypes between healthy human individuals. Study-level findings and limits: Across several donors, naive CD4 shared around 5%, naive CD8 more than 3%, memory CD4 roughly 2.4%, memory CD8 over 0.3%.

The origin of this receptor is a man between 18 and 35 years old in good health. V gene TRBV5-1 combines with J gene TRBJ1-6; tentative D call: TRBD1 (6 bases). Sequencing was done on a sample of naive CD4+ T cells sorted from blood. Described subset: CD45RA+ positively selected. The CDR3: CASSPGTNSPLHF. The CDR3 DNA reads as TGCGCCAGCAGCCCCGGGACAAATTCACCCCTCCACTTT. Full variable domain (remainder filled in from reference TRBV5-1 and TRBJ1-6): KAGVTQTPRYLIKTRGQQVTLSCSPISGHRSVSWYQQTPGQGLQFLFEYFSETQRNKGNFPGRFSGRQFSNSRSEMNVSTLELGDSALYLCASSPGTNSPLHFGNGTRLTVT.